This entry is about one T cell receptor beta chain. What it binds is unknown. The data derive from a study of radiation and T cells in renal cell carcinoma. Clones were read by immunoSEQ multiplex PCR, and TCRdb kept only the in-frame ones, dropping some. The table lists approximately 51,000 clones, 83% of them singletons. General observations from the study: Baseline intratumoral clonotype presence is unknown without pretreatment biopsies.

Time point noted: baseline pretreatment blood. This sample's treatment: 15 Gy SBRT to primary tumor, nephrectomy 4 weeks later. The CDR3 sequence is 18 residues long. The V segment lost 5 bases and the J segment 4 bases; nucleotides outside the gene matches: 14. Germline CDR1 reads KGHSH; CDR2 reads LQKENI. The sample in question was blood, obtained from a patient whose treatment included radiotherapy and nephrectomy. The chain joins TRBV18 to TRBJ2-6, with 7 bases that match TRBD1. This sequence was found in an older woman with renal cell carcinoma. The CDR3 DNA follows: TGTGCCAGCTCAACTGGGACAGACGCACTTTGGGGGGCCAACGTCCTGACTTTC. Translating gives CASSTGTDALWGANVLTF.